This T cell receptor (beta chain) was identified during a study of T cell responses to AZD1222 COVID-19 vaccine. Points from the study as a whole: Dominant CD4 TCR responses targeted spike regions 160-218 and 743-854.

The data were produced by immunoSEQ multiplex PCR, yet TCRdb's version contains in-frame clones alone and is incomplete. The sample carries under 200,000 clones, 88% recorded once. This CDR3 has 16 amino acids. Germline V gives CDR1 MDHEN, CDR2 SYDVKM. V lost 6 bases and J lost 5, with 22 bases in between. On this clone: The antigen remains unidentified.

The chain joins TRBV28 to TRBJ1-2, with D tentatively TRBD1 (5 bases). The sequences come from peripheral blood, collected on day 0 of AZD1222 vaccination. This TCR was sampled from an adult in good health. Here the CDR3 reads CASRNEGRPLLYGYTF. CDR3 coding DNA: TGTGCCAGCAGGAACGAGGGACGGCCCCTCCTTTATGGCTACACCTTC.